This T cell receptor (beta chain) came from a study of cytomegalovirus exposure and HLA in healthy donors (dated by TCRdb to about 2017). About the full investigation: An earlier analysis of roughly 610 of the donors reported approximately 280 Gb of sequence data and 117 million unique TCR beta sequences obtained from roughly 170 million T cells. An early release that covered fewer than 750 HLA-typed donors contained about 300 gigabases of sequencing data and about 93 million unique TCR sequences. The aim of the study was to test whether cataloging public T cell receptors could identify signatures of past pathogen exposure. A later genetic analysis used genome-wide SNP genotypes for about 60% of the roughly 700 donors, treating that subset as a discovery cohort. HLA typing covered class I and class II loci at four-digit resolution. To study patterns of TCR occurrence, a later analysis re-analyzed previously published TCR beta repertoires from around 700 donors and added high-resolution HLA genotyping. High-throughput TCR immunosequencing, statistical association of individual TCRs with disease status, and machine learning were combined to predict cytomegalovirus infection status. Typing coverage differed by locus: A, B, C, DRB1 and DQB1 were typed in roughly 629-630 donors, DQA1 in about 500, DPA1 in around 600, and DPB1 in approximately 450. A separate validation cohort of more than 100 different subjects was used in addition to the roughly 700-subject first cohort. Every repertoire in the discovery cohort had been generated on one and the same sequencing platform. The study used immunosequencing to profile the T cell repertoires of around 600 subjects and linked those repertoires to cytomegalovirus serostatus. Roughly 5 DR-DQ haplotypes were handled as single units for association and clustering because linkage in the cohort was strong. Among about 410 genotyped donors of the cohort, an average of around 250,000 unique TCR beta nucleotide sequences was sequenced per donor, of which roughly 17% were non-productive. Donor age, sex, ethnicity and CMV serostatus were collected together with the repertoire data. The genetic ancestry cluster associated with self-reported Caucasian donors included 65% to 90% of the roughly 410 genotyped donors. The later analysis used no new phenotypic data to find candidate immune exposures, relying instead on TCR beta sequences and their occurrence across donors. In an earlier analysis of 587 of the donors, high-throughput TCR beta sequencing was used to judge whether each TCR beta V gene segment behaved as functional or pseudogenic.

The library came from the immunoSEQ multiplex PCR assay. A mixture of 60 forward primers for TCR Vbeta segments and 13 reverse primers for TCR Jbeta segments was used in the multiplex PCR. The CDR3 region of rearranged TCR beta genes was amplified from genomic DNA by a multiplex PCR assay. The Illumina HiSeq System was used to sequence the amplified TCR beta libraries as 87-base-pair reads. The original methods were these. A later analysis counted approximately 76 million unique TCR beta chains across the 550 to 700 repertoires, and roughly 11 million of these chains were shared by at least two donors. Raw reads were error-corrected and collapsed into unique sequences by a nearest-neighbor algorithm in which closely related sequences were merged to remove PCR and sequencing errors. Alignment of CDR3 sequences to IMGT reference sequences was used to assign V, D and J gene segments. For a sequence to be retained, a match of at least six nucleotides was required to both a V gene segment and a J gene segment. A rearrangement counted as productive if the CDR3 had no stop codons and remained in frame with V and J, and every other rearrangement counted as non-productive. CDR3 was defined according to IMGT convention as the region running from the second conserved V-encoded cysteine to the conserved J-encoded phenylalanine. In an earlier analysis of roughly 610 of the donors, sequences lacking an unambiguous match to a single V gene segment were excluded. An earlier analysis of under 750 of the donors called V segments functional above 56.7% productive rearrangements and segregating when the between-donor standard deviation exceeded 5%. A statistical classification framework was built for diagnosing cytomegalovirus status from the catalog of TCR beta chain sequences. In a later analysis, V and J genes were assigned by comparing TCR nucleotide sequences against IMGT/GENE-DB human TR gene sequences. The TCRdist pipeline was used in a later analysis to assign CDR3 sequences and most-parsimonious VDJ recombination scenarios. In a later analysis, each TCR beta chain was defined by its CDR3 amino acid sequence together with its V-gene family, and reads without a unique V-gene family were excluded. As a way to deal with suspected cross-contamination and a sequencing artifact, a later analysis dropped nearly 600 nucleotide sequences that were highly shared and had low generation probability. In a later analysis, a clonal expansion index was calculated for each public chain from normalized within-repertoire ranks of inferred template counts. A later analysis computed generation probabilities with a VDJ recombination model fitted to out-of-frame rearrangements, and checked the results against IGoR. In a later analysis, TCR-TCR, TCR-HLA and TCR-CMV co-occurrence was scored with hypergeometric tests, and a repertoire-size bias correction was applied to TCR pairs. In a later analysis, false discovery rates were estimated by permuting HLA or CMV assignments 20 times. A later analysis grouped co-occurring TCRs with DBSCAN, adding TCRdist sequence similarity when clustering within HLA-allele-positive subsets. Repertoires with fewer than 30,000 or more than 120,000 public chains, plus five repertoires with anomalous nucleotide sharing, were excluded from co-occurrence clustering. TCRdb carries this immuneACCESS record with in-frame sequences only. Its versions omit some clonotypes, under half of them owing to an unresolved V gene in the studies checked, with the rest unexplained. For V, J and clone size, that table is used; D and trimming come from the DNA. The sample table records 150,000 to 170,000 clones; about three quarters of these occur just once. Of the sample, under 1.5% falls within the top ten clones.

Worth noting for this clone: The antigen it binds to is not known. Base quality data are lacking; no much larger clone is found one base away.

Overall study results and their limits: Roughly uniform sequencing depth across donors was assumed in presence/absence analyses, although this assumption may not hold. The only immune exposure information available for the cohort was CMV serostatus. Specific HLA alleles were associated with roughly 17,000 TCR beta sequences at a false discovery rate of 0.05 in a later analysis. The 87-base-pair reads could not distinguish some IMGT-functional V segments, including TRBV6-2 and TRBV6-3, so those segments were excluded. The earlier analysis of approximately 590 of the donors excluded 15 to 20 rarely observed V segments, including chromosome 9 orphons, because counts were too low. A later analysis found that HLA-associated TCR beta chains were more clonally expanded and had lower generation probabilities than equally common non-associated chains. When HLA alleles, especially DR and DQ, strongly co-occurred, TCR associations were difficult to assign to individual alleles. The study listed 164 TCR beta chains as associated with cytomegalovirus. An association between a missense DCLRE1C variant and V-gene and J-gene trimming of TCR beta chains was found in a later genetic analysis and replicated in an independent cohort. A further reported finding was that TCR beta sequences accurately predicted the HLA-A and HLA-B alleles for most subjects in the first cohort. Because HLA typing was unavailable for some donors at each locus, only the typed subset was used in association tests. Only TCR beta chains were sequenced in this cohort, and the absence of alpha or paired-chain data limited detectable features. Three of the identified cytomegalovirus-associated TCR beta chains were confirmed in vitro to be specific for cytomegalovirus antigens. The authors suggested that the approach could potentially be generalized to other disease states and immunological phenotypes. The classifier was reported to diagnose cytomegalovirus status with high specificity and sensitivity in both the original cohort and the validation cohort. Several of the top co-occurrence clusters appeared to be linked to parvovirus B19, influenza, CMV and Epstein-Barr virus, according to a later analysis. In an earlier analysis of 500 to 650 of the donors, most TCR beta V segments appeared in productive rearrangements about 90% or about 30% of the time, broadly matching IMGT annotations. Across donors, most TCR sequences were observed very rarely, whereas some public TCRs were present in many individuals. Linkage disequilibrium might explain the correlated functional status among segregating V segments, but an unknown experimental factor could not be excluded. In a later analysis, TCR association rates were found to vary across HLA loci, with the most associated TCRs seen for DRB1 alleles and the fewest for HLA-C alleles. In a later genetic analysis, fewer N-insertions in productive TCRs were reported among donors in an Asian-associated ancestry cluster than the roughly 710-donor mean. According to a later analysis, most CMV-associated TCR beta chains appeared to be HLA-restricted, and the HLA associations seemed to be driven largely by CMV exposure. A cluster of highly shared sequence variants was judged likely to represent a technical artifact of the sequencing pipeline.

The cohort consisted of 666 healthy bone marrow donors. All cohort members were sampled while nominally healthy, although unrecorded immune exposures were likely present. The donor tested CMV seronegative and was one of the 352 seronegative cohort members. A peripheral blood sample was provided by each donor, and peripheral blood mononuclear cells were used for TCR beta sequencing. The Qiagen DNeasy Blood Extraction Kit was used to extract genomic DNA from the blood cell samples. Relative to germline, V is missing 10 bases and J is missing 5 bases, with 5 bases of the junction outside any gene match. CDR1 and CDR2, per the germline V gene, are WSHSY and SAAADI. Inclusive of the bounding cysteine and phenylalanine, the CDR3 is 13 residues long. Left in the record is the CDR3 DNA by itself, 39 bases read in frame from the first base.

This receptor was identified in a man aged 18 to 29 in good health and CMV-seronegative. Sequencing used PBMCs. In this chain, TRBV10-2 is recombined with TRBJ1-5; TRBD1 fits 10 bases in the junction. CDR3 reads: CATATGGHQPQHF. The sequenced DNA: TGCGCCACTGCGACAGGGGGCCATCAGCCCCAGCATTTT.